The present entry profiles one T cell receptor (beta chain) with its context. Its antigen is unknown. This specimen comes from a study of blood T cells in healthy people across ages. The wider study: Template switching picked up about one barcoded beta molecule for each two T cells. Findings and limits, study-wide: CMV infection status of these donors was not known.

The CDR3 runs to 15 residues. Germline V CDR1 and CDR2: SGDLS, YYNGEE. After removal of 0 bases from V and 3 bases from J, the junction contained 5 bases not matched to a gene. Aged about 6 to 95, donors were systemically healthy Caucasians from Russia. A second PCR, run for roughly 7 to 12 cycles, used a sample-barcoded 5' primer plus a J-beta primer mix. TCRdb processed the 5' RACE reads anew with MiXCR; each CDR3 protein has one entry. In the table there are about 780,000 distinct CDR3 sequences, 55% to 65% of which are singletons. This receptor was identified in a man under 40 in good health. The rearrangement joins TRBV9 to TRBJ1-2; TRBD1 matches at 7 bases. The sample comprised blood. The chain's CDR3 is CASSVDPTGDYGYTF. CDR3 DNA: TGTGCCAGCAGCGTAGACCCTACAGGGGACTATGGCTACACCTTC.